Many counts were recorded for the clone carrying this T cell receptor (beta chain). This record belongs to a study of control samples from healthy donors and cancer patients. Only in-frame clones appear in the TCRdb table, and some are missing; sequencing was by immunoSEQ multiplex PCR. The table includes approximately 130,000 clones, around 90% detected once. CDR3 size: 14 residues. Germline V lookup: CDR1 SGHVS, CDR2 FNYEAQ. The germline V and J ends were trimmed by 4 bases and 6 bases, with 15 bases remaining between them. This chain connects TRBV7-6 to TRBJ1-2; perhaps TRBD1 as D (5 bases). This TCR was recovered from a man aged 50 or older in good health. The source material was blood. The CDR3, as DNA: TGTGCCAGCAGCTCCGGGACGGAGGTCAATGGCTACACCTTC. Translated: CASSSGTEVNGYTF. Complete variable domain (other parts from reference TRBV7-6 and TRBJ1-2): GAGVSQSPRYKVTKRGQDVALRCDPISGHVSLYWYRQALGQGPEFLTYFNYEAQQDKSGLPNDRFSAERPEGSISTLTIQRTEQRDSAMYRCASSSGTEVNGYTFGSGTRLTVV.